Presented here are 5 T cell receptor beta chains from one specimen sequenced in a study of cytomegalovirus exposure and HLA in healthy donors. This PCR relied on a set of 60 Vbeta primers and 13 Jbeta primers. Data came from immunoSEQ multiplex PCR; TCRdb stores just in-frame clones and leaves some out. Of about 170,000 clones listed, almost 85% were seen once; the top ten hold about 0.4%. Source material: PBMCs. These receptors all come from a boy under 10 years old in good health and CMV-seronegative.

The V call is TRBV6-4, the J call TRBJ1-1, with 7 nucleotides matching TRBD1. The CDR3 runs 18 residues. With V trimmed by 6 bases and J by 1 base, 17 bases remained unmatched. Germline V gene lookup returns CDR1 MRHNA and CDR2 SNTAGT. CDR3 residues: CASREKTRQGPGNTEAFF. CDR3 in DNA: TGTGCCAGCAGGGAAAAAACTCGACAGGGCCCAGGGAACACTGAAGCTTTCTTT.

This clone was picked up one time. The chain is built from TRBV6-1 and TRBJ2-3, with TRBD2 as a possible D gene (5 bases). The CDR3 sequence is 16 residues long. The germline gives CDR1 MNHNS, CDR2 SASEGT. V shed 1 base and J shed 3 bases, with 14 bases lying between them. CDR3 amino acids: CASSEGLSPGTDTQYF. In DNA form, the CDR3 reads TGTGCCAGCAGTGAAGGTTTGAGTCCGGGAACAGATACGCAGTATTTT.

The V call is TRBV23-1, the J call TRBJ1-4; 10 bases line up with TRBD1. TRBV23-1 is classed as an ORF, of uncertain function. V shed 4 bases and J 0 bases; nucleotides not matched to a gene: 11. This CDR3 comprises 19 residues. CDR3 sequence: CASSPTGQGGLPTNEKLFF. The CDR3 bases are TGCGCCAGCAGTCCTACCGGACAGGGGGGGCTTCCAACTAATGAAAAACTGTTTTTT.

The chain joins TRBV9 to TRBJ1-2; D not certain. Looked up from germline, CDR1 is SGDLS and CDR2 is YYNGEE. The CDR3 loop spans 14 amino acids. The V end was cut by 10 bases, the J end by 4 bases, with 20 bases between. CDR3 nucleotide sequence: TGTGCCGCCAGCGGCCAAAGCGGGTCCTATGGCTACACCTTC. This sequence encodes CAASGQSGSYGYTF.

In this sample, this clone turned up a few times. The chain combines TRBV2 with TRBJ2-1; no reliable D call. The ends were cut back, 1 base at V and 0 bases at J, with 4 bases in the middle. CDR1 and CDR2 (germline): SNHLY, FYNNEI. The CDR3 covers 14 residues. In DNA, the CDR3 is TGTGCCAGCAGTGAAGACAGCTCCTACAATGAGCAGTTCTTC. It yields the protein CASSEDSSYNEQFF. Based on the CDR3 plus reference TRBV2 and TRBJ2-1, the full variable domain is EPEVTQTPSHQVTQMGQEVILRCVPISNHLYFYWYRQILGQKVEFLVSFYNNEISEKSEIFDDQFSVERPDGSNFTLKIRSTKLEDSAMYFCASSEDSSYNEQFFGPGTRLTVL.